This T cell receptor (beta chain) was captured in a study of control samples from healthy donors and cancer patients. Produced via immunoSEQ multiplex PCR; TCRdb's table is partial and in-frame only. The profile covers about 55,000 clones, with approximately 88% appearing a single time and approximately 3.8% taken by the ten largest. Looked up from germline, CDR1 is LGHNA and CDR2 is YSLEER. V was trimmed by 6 bases and J by 5 bases, leaving 22 bases between them. The CDR3 spans 16 residues. The clonotype was recovered from a man aged 50 or older in good health. The J gene is TRBJ2-5, the V gene TRBV4-3; the D gene is possibly TRBD1 (6 bases). The sequencing sample was made of blood. In DNA form, the CDR3 reads TGCGCCAGCAGTCGACTTGTGGCAGGGGTCGATGAGACCCAGTACTTC. Residues: CASSRLVAGVDETQYF.